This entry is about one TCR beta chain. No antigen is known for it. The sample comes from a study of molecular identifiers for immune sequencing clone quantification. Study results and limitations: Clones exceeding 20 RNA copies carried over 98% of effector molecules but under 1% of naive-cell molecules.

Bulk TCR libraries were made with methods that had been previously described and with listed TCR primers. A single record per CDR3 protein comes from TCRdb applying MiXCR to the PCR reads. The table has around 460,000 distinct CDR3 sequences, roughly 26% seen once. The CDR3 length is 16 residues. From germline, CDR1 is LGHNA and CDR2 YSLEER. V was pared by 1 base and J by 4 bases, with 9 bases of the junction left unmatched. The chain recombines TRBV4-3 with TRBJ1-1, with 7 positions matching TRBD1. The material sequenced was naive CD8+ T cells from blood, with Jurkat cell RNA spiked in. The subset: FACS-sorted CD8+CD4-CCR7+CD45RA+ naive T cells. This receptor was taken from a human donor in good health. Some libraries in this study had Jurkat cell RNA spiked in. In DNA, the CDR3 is TGCGCCAGCAGCCAAGCCAGGGGGGGCCTAGGCACTGAAGCTTTCTTT. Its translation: CASSQARGGLGTEAFF.